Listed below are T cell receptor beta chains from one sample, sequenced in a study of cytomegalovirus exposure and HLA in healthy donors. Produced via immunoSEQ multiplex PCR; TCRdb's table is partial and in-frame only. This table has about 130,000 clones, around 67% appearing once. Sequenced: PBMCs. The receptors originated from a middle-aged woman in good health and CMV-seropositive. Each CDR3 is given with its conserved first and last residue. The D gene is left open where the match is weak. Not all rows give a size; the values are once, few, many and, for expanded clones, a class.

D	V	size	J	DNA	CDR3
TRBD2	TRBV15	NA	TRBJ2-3	TGTGCCACCAGCAGACCACGACTAGCGTCGGAATCTAGCACAGATACGCAGTATTTT	CATSRPRLASESSTDTQYF
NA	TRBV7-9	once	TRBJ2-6	TGTGCCAGCACCCTCGACAGGCCCTCTGGGGCCAACGTCCTGACTTTC	CASTLDRPSGANVLTF
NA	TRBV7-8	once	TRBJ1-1	TGTGCCAGCAGCCCCCGGGGCGGAGGGCCCGAGCCTGAAGCTTTCTTT	CASSPRGGGPEPEAFF
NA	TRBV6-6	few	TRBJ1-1	TGTGCCAGCGGTCGGGGGGACACTGAAGCTTTCTTT	CASGRGDTEAFF
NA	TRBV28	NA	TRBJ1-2	TGTGCCACCAGACAGCAGCTGGGCGCTAACTATGGCTACACCTTC	CATRQQLGANYGYTF
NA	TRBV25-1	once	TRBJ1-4	TGTGCCAGCAGTGACGGACAAGTACGCGAAAAACTGTTTTTT	CASSDGQVREKLFF
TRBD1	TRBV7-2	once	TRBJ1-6	TGTGCCAGCAGGTCTACAGGGGCCAATTCACCCCTCCACTTT	CASRSTGANSPLHF
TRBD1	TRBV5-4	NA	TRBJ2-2	TGTGCCAGCAGCTTGGACAGGGGGCGTACCGGGGAGCTGTTTTTT	CASSLDRGRTGELFF
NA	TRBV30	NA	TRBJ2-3	TGTGCCTGGAGTTCTGGACAGACTAACACAGATACGCAGTATTTT	CAWSSGQTNTDTQYF
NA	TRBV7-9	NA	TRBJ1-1	TGTGCCAGCAGCAGGGGGGAGGGGGAGAACACTGAAGCTTTCTTT	CASSRGEGENTEAFF
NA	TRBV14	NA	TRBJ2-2	TGTGCCAGCAGCCAAGAATCTCGAGGCTGGGACACCGGGGAGCTGTTTTTT	CASSQESRGWDTGELFF
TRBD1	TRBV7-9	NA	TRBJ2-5	TGTGCCAGCAGCCCTGACAGGGCGCGAGAGACCCAGTACTTC	CASSPDRARETQYF
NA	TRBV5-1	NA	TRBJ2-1	TGCGCCAGCAGCTTCGGGGGAAACTACAATGAGCAGTTCTTC	CASSFGGNYNEQFF
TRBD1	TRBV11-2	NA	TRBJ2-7	TGTGCCAGCAGCTTAGACAGGGCACAGGGGACCGAGCAGTACTTC	CASSLDRAQGTEQYF
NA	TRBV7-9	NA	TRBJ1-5	TGTGCCAGCAGCTTTACGGGGGGTGGAGATCAGCCCCAGCATTTT	CASSFTGGGDQPQHF
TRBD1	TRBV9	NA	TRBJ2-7	TGTGCCAGCAGCGTAGAGACAGGGGCGTTTGGCTACGAGCAGTACTTC	CASSVETGAFGYEQYF
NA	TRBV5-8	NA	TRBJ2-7	TGTGCCAGCAGCTTTAATAACAGGTTTCTCTACGAGCAGTACTTC	CASSFNNRFLYEQYF
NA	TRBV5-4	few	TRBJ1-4	TGTGCCAGCTCCTCCGGAGGGCAGAAGTATAATGAAAAACTGTTTTTT	CASSSGGQKYNEKLFF
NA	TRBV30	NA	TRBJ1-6	TGTGCCTGGAGTAATAAGGGGGGGAGGCCACCCCTCCACTTT	CAWSNKGGRPPLHF
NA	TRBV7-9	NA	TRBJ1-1	TGTGCCAGCAGCTTAGGCCAGGGGTCGGGGGCTTTCTTT	CASSLGQGSGAFF
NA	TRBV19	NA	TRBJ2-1	TGTGCCAGTAGTATAATAGTGGGGAGCTCCTACAATGAGCAGTTCTTC	CASSIIVGSSYNEQFF
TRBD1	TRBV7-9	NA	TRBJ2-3	TGTGCCAGCAGCTCGGGACAGGGGGCGCGGACAGATACGCAGTATTTT	CASSSGQGARTDTQYF
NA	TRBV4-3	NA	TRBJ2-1	TGCGCCAGCAGACGGAATTCGGGGGACAATGAGCAGTTCTTC	CASRRNSGDNEQFF
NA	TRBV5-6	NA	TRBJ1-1	TGTGCCAGCACCATCACTGGCAGGGAAGCTTTCTTT	CASTITGREAFF
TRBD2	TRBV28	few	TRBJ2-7	TGTGCCAGCAGGGGCGGGGGGGACTCCTACGAGCAGTACTTC	CASRGGGDSYEQYF
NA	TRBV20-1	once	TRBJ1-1	TGCAGGGCAGGGGCCGTTACTGAAGCTTTCTTT	CRAGAVTEAFF
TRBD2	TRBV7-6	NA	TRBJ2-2	TGTGCCAGCAGCTTCGGACTAGCCGTGAACACCGGGGAGCTGTTTTTT	CASSFGLAVNTGELFF
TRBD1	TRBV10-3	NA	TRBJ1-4	TGTGCCATCAGTGAGGGGGACAGTAATGAAAAACTGTTTTTT	CAISEGDSNEKLFF
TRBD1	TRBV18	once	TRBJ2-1	TGTGCCAGCTCACACAGGGGCTACAATGAGCAGTTCTTC	CASSHRGYNEQFF
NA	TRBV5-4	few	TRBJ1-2	TGTGCCAGCAGCCCACCCGGGCGCGGGGAAGTAAATGGCTACACCTTC	CASSPPGRGEVNGYTF
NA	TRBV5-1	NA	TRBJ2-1	TGCGCCAGCAGCTTGACGGCAGGAGGCCTCAATGAGCAGTTCTTC	CASSLTAGGLNEQFF
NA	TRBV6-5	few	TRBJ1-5	TGTGCCAGCAGTTATACAGATAGCAATCAGCCCCAGCATTTT	CASSYTDSNQPQHF
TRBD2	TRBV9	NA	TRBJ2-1	TGTGCCAGCAGCCTTAATCCTAACCCGGGACTAGTGAATGAGCAGTTCTTC	CASSLNPNPGLVNEQFF
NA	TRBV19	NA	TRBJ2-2	TGTGCCAGTACTAGCTGGGCAGAAAAGATAAGCACCGGGGAGCTGTTTTTT	CASTSWAEKISTGELFF
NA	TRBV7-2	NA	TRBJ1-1	TGTGCCAGCAGCTTAGGTAACAGGGTCGGAGAAGCTTTCTTT	CASSLGNRVGEAFF
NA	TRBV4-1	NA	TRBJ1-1	TGCGCCAGCAGCCGTGATTCGTACAGGGCGCCCCGTGTGAACACTGAAGCTTTCTTT	CASSRDSYRAPRVNTEAFF
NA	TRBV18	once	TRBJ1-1	TGTGCCAGCTCACCGGGGGGACCGACTGAAGCTTTCTTT	CASSPGGPTEAFF
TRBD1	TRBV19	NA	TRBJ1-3	TGTGCCAGTAGCCCCAGGGACAGGAGAAACACCATATATTTT	CASSPRDRRNTIYF
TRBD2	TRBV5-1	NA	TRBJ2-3	TGCGCCAGCAGCGGCAAGCGGGAAGGCGGTCTGGGGAGCACAGATACGCAGTATTTT	CASSGKREGGLGSTDTQYF
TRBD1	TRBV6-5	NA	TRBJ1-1	TGTGCCAGCAGCCGACAGGGGACTGAAGCTTTCTTT	CASSRQGTEAFF
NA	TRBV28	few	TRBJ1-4	TGTGCCAGCATGAGGGCAGGGGCTAATGAAAAACTGTTTTTT	CASMRAGANEKLFF
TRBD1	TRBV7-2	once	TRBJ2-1	TGTGCCAGCAGCCAAAAGGCACCGGGACAGGAGTTCTTC	CASSQKAPGQEFF
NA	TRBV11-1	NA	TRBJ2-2	TGTGCCAGCAGCCCTACCTCGCCCGGGGAGCTGTTTTTT	CASSPTSPGELFF
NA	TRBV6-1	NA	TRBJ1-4	TGTGCCAGCACCGTTACAGGTGCAACTAATGAAAAACTGTTTTTT	CASTVTGATNEKLFF
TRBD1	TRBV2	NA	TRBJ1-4	TGTGCCAGCACCACTTTCACAGGGGCTATACTGTTTTTT	CASTTFTGAILFF
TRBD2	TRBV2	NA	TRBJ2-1	TGTGCCAGCAGTGAACAACTAGCGGGGGGACGCCCCCCGTTCTTC	CASSEQLAGGRPPFF
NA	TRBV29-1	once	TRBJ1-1	TGCAGCGTTGCGGGTCCGTATCTTAACACTGAAGCTTTCTTT	CSVAGPYLNTEAFF
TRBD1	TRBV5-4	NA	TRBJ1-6	TGTGCCAGCAGCTTGTCGGGGGGGACAGGGGGGAGCTCCTATAATTCACCCCTCCACTTT	CASSLSGGTGGSSYNSPLHF